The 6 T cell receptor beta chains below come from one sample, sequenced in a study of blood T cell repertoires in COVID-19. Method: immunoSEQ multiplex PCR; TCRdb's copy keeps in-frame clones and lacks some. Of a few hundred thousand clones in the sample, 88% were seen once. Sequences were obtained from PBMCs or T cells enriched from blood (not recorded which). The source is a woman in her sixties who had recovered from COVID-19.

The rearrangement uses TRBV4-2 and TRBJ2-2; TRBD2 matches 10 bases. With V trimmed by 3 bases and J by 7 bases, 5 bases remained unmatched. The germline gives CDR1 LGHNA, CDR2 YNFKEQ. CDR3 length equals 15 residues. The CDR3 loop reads CASSHGLAADGELFF. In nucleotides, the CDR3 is TGTGCCAGCAGCCATGGACTAGCGGCGGACGGGGAGCTGTTTTTT.

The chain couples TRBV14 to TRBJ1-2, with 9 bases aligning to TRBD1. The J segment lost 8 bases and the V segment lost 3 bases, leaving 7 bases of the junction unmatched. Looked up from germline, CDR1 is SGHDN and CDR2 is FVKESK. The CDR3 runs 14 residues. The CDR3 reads CASSHLTGGKGYTF. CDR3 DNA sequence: TGTGCCAGCAGCCACCTTACAGGGGGCAAGGGCTACACCTTC.

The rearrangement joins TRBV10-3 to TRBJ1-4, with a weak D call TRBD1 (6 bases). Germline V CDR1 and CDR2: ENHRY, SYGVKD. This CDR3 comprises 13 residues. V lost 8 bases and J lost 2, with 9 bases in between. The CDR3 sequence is CAIQGQTNEKLFF. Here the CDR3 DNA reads TGTGCCATCCAAGGACAGACTAATGAAAAACTGTTTTTT.

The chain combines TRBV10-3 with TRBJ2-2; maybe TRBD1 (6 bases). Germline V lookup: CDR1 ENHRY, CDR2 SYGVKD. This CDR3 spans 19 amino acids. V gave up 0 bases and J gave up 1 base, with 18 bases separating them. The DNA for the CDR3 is TGTGCCATCAGTGAGTCGGTATGGGGCCAGGGGAAGAACACCGGGGAGCTGTTTTTT. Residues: CAISESVWGQGKNTGELFF.

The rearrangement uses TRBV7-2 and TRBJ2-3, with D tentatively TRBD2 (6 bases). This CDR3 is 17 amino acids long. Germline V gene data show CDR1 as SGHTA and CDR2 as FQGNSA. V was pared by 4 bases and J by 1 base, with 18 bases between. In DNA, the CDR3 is TGTGCCAGCAGCTCCGCCTGGGAGGTTGCGGGCACAGATACGCAGTATTTT. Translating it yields CASSSAWEVAGTDTQYF.

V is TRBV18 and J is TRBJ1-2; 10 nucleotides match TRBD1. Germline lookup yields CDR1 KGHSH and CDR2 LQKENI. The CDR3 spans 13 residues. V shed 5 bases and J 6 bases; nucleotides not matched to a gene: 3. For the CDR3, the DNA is TGTGCCAGCTCAGACGGGACAGGGGATGGCTACACCTTC. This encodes CASSDGTGDGYTF.